This record looks at one T cell receptor (beta chain) sequence and its context. This record belongs to a study of blood T cell repertoires in COVID-19. Trimming left V 0 bases short and J 5 bases short, with 13 bases between. The CDR3 is 15 residues long. In the original analysis: It was from reference gene primer amplification that nucleated cell counts were estimated. Libraries were prepared by immunoSEQ multiplex PCR; TCRdb keeps only in-frame clonotypes and omits some of them. D and trimming were read from the DNA, whereas the V and J calls and clone size are those reported in that table. There are approximately 430,000 clones in the sample; 86% occur only once, and around 1.4% lies in the top ten.

This chain connects TRBV23-1 to TRBJ1-2; TRBD1 is a possible D gene (5 bases). TRBV23-1 is an ORF, with its function uncertain. Sequencing was carried out using peripheral blood. The receptor's source is a woman in her 30s with active or convalescent COVID-19. CDR3 bases: TGCGCCAGCAGTCAATCGATCGGACACCAATATGGCTACACCTTC. Its protein product is CASSQSIGHQYGYTF.